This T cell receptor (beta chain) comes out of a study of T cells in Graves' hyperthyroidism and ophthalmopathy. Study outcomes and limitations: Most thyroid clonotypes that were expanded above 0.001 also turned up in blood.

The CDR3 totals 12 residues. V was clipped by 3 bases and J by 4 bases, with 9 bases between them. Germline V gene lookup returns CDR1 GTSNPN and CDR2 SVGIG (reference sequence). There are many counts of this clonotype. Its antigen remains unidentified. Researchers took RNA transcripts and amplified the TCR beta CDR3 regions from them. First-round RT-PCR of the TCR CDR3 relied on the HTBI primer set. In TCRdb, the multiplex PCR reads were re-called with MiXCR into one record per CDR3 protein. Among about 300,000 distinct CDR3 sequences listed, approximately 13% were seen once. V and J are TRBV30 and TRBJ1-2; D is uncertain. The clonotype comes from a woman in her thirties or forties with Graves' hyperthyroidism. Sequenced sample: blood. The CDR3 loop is CAWSPTPYGYTF. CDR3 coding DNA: TGTGCCTGGAGCCCAACGCCCTATGGCTACACCTTC.